Sequencing of this TCR beta chain was carried out in a study of T cells in Graves' hyperthyroidism and ophthalmopathy. The TCR beta CDR3 regions underwent amplification using RNA transcripts as the source. The study used the HTBI primer set for a first-round RT-PCR of the TCR CDR3. TCRdb reprocessed the multiplex PCR reads with MiXCR, giving one entry per CDR3 protein. The profile shows some 250,000 distinct CDR3 sequences, around 15% of them singletons. Germline V gives CDR1 KGHSH, CDR2 LQKENI. The CDR3 extends over 15 amino acids. The trim removed 3 bases at V and 1 base at J, leaving 5 bases unmatched. This clonotype has at least ten counts.

The source material was blood. This receptor was obtained from a woman in her forties or fifties with Graves' hyperthyroidism that later progressed to Graves' ophthalmopathy. This sequence joins TRBV18 and TRBJ2-5, with 7 nucleotides matching TRBD2. The CDR3 DNA reads as TGTGCCAGCTCACCGTTACTAGCGCCCCAAGAGACCCAGTACTTC. Translated: CASSPLLAPQETQYF. Supplemented by reference TRBV18 and TRBJ2-5, the full variable domain reads NAGVMQNPRHLVRRRGQEARLRCSPMKGHSHVYWYRQLPEEGLKFMVYLQKENIIDESGMPKERFSAEFPKEGPSILRIQQVVRGDSAAYFCASSPLLAPQETQYFGPGTRLLVL.